The 30 T cell receptor beta chains reported below all come from one sample, sequenced in a study of blood T cells in healthy people across ages. Alongside a J-beta primer mix, a sample-barcoded 5' primer served in a second PCR lasting roughly 6 to 12 cycles. Via MiXCR, TCRdb re-called the 5' RACE reads, giving one row per CDR3 protein. This sample has fewer than 950,000 distinct CDR3 sequences, with around 36% found just once. The sequenced sample consisted of blood. The receptors were gathered from a man aged 18 to 29 in good health.

This clonotype was found a few times. The CDR3 loop is CASSLAGQGTYGYTF. DNA of the CDR3: TGTGCCAGCAGCTTAGCGGGACAGGGAACCTATGGCTACACCTTC. The chain recombines TRBV11-2 with TRBJ1-2, with TRBD1 matching 9 bases. CDR3 length equals 15 residues. The V and J ends lost 1 base and 4 bases, in that order; junction bases with no gene match: 4. The V gene's germline CDR1 is SGHAT and CDR2 FQNNGV.

The chain joins TRBV6-6 to TRBJ1-6; D unclear. CDR1 is MNHNY, CDR2 SVGAGI, per germline (reference sequence). The CDR3 extends over 11 amino acids. Trimming took 8 bases from V and 14 from J, leaving 13 bases between them. The chain's CDR3 is CASGLATALHF. The CDR3 nucleotides read TGTGCCAGCGGCCTAGCCACGGCCCTCCACTTT.

The sample holds a few counts of this clonotype. This chain links TRBV4-3 with TRBJ1-5, with D tentatively TRBD1 (5 bases). This CDR3 has 15 amino acids. Germline lookup yields CDR1 LGHNA and CDR2 YSLEER. V gave up 6 bases and J gave up 5 bases, with 17 bases separating them. The CDR3 loop is CASSLGGARDQPQHF. The CDR3 nucleotides are TGCGCCAGCAGTCTAGGAGGGGCACGGGATCAGCCCCAGCATTTT.

The chain recombines TRBV20-1 with TRBJ2-1; 8 bases line up with TRBD1. V dropped 5 bases and J dropped 13; count of bases not matched to a gene: 13. The CDR3 has 13 amino acids. CDR1 DFQATT and CDR2 SNEGSKA come from the germline V gene (reference sequence). The CDR3 DNA sequence: TGCAGTGCTTCAACCGTGATTGGACAGGGTCAGTTCTTC. This gives the protein CSASTVIGQGQFF.

With respect to this clonotype: It is likely a read error, because the conserved phenylalanine at the end of the CDR3 is missing. The chain recombines TRBV2 with TRBJ2-3, with D possibly being TRBD2 (6 bases). The CDR3 is 14 residues long. With 7 bases removed from V and 2 bases from J, the gap between germline ends came to 13 bases. Germline loops: CDR1 SNHLY, CDR2 FYNNEI. CDR3 nucleotides: TGTGCCAGCAATCCGGGACTTATCACAGATACGCAGTATTAT. Translating it yields CASNPGLITDTQYY.

This clonotype showed up just a few times. The chain has TRBV27 and TRBJ2-3; D could derive from TRBD1 or TRBD2 (6 bases each). The CDR3 has 15 amino acids. Trimming stripped 9 bases from V and 1 base from J, with 17 bases between. CDR1 and CDR2 (germline): MNHEY, SMNVEV (reference sequence). The CDR3 DNA reads TGTGCCAGTAACGGGGGCGGGGCCCGCACAGATACGCAGTATTTT. This codes for CASNGGGARTDTQYF.

In its sample, this clonotype was seen a few times. The V and J genes are TRBV12-3 or TRBV12-4 and TRBJ2-1; 13 bases map to TRBD2. The J call may be incorrect, as the DNA end agrees better with TRBJ2-7. This CDR3 spans 15 amino acids. CDR3 DNA sequence: TGTGCCAGCAGCAGACTAGCGGGGGGCTACAATGAGCAGTACTTC. Translating it yields CASSRLAGGYNEQYF.

The chain is built from TRBV7-2 and TRBJ1-2, with TRBD1 as a possible D gene (6 bases). V was trimmed by 1 base and J by 0 bases, leaving 12 bases between them. The germline gives CDR1 SGHTA, CDR2 FQGNSA. The CDR3 contains 16 residues. Written as DNA, the CDR3 is TGTGCCAGCAGCTTAGTTCCGGGACACTCTAACTATGGCTACACCTTC. It is translated as CASSLVPGHSNYGYTF.

Remarks on this clonotype: A much larger clonotype is one base distant, so this may be a read error. The chain is built from TRBV10-3 and TRBJ2-5, with D hard to call. This CDR3 has 13 amino acids. CDR1 and CDR2 (germline): ENHRY, SYGVKD. Written as DNA, the CDR3 is TGTACCATCAGTGTAGAACCCCAAGAGACCCAGTACTTC. It yields the protein CTISVEPQETQYF.

This chain uses TRBV10-3 with TRBJ1-6; TRBD1 might be the D (5 bases). The CDR3 length is 14 residues. Germline V gives CDR1 ENHRY, CDR2 SYGVKD. The V and J ends lost 0 bases and 10 bases respectively, with 10 bases between them. The DNA of the CDR3 is TGTGCCATCAGTGAGTCGAATGGGGGATCACCCCTCCACTTT. As protein: CAISESNGGSPLHF.

V usage is TRBV12-3 or TRBV12-4 and J usage is TRBJ2-5; no clear D. The CDR3 loop spans 14 amino acids. Trimming took 4 bases from V and 3 from J, leaving 12 bases between them. CDR3 coding DNA: TGTGCCAGCAGTTCCTCTAATGGGGAAGAGACCCAGTACTTC. It encodes CASSSSNGEETQYF.

The J gene is TRBJ1-1, the V gene TRBV20-1, with a weak D call TRBD1 (5 bases). V was pared by 1 base and J by 3 bases, with 12 bases between. The germline gives CDR1 DFQATT, CDR2 SNEGSKA (reference sequence). The CDR3 totals 14 residues. CDR3 loop: CSARGTRDYTEAFF. CDR3 nucleotide sequence: TGCAGTGCTAGAGGGACACGGGATTACACTGAAGCTTTCTTT.

This rearrangement joins TRBV12-3 or TRBV12-4 to TRBJ1-4; no clear D gene. CDR3 length: 14 residues. V dropped 3 bases and J dropped 8 bases, with 13 bases sitting between them. DNA for the CDR3: TGTGCCAGCAGTTTTGGCAGCGGTCGAGAAAAACTGTTTTTT. It specifies CASSFGSGREKLFF.

The chain uses TRBV5-6 and TRBJ2-3; 11 nucleotides match TRBD1. This CDR3 has 15 residues. Germline loops: CDR1 SGHDT, CDR2 YYEEEE. V gave up 3 bases and J gave up 14 bases; unmatched junction bases: 14. The CDR3 DNA sequence: TGTGCCAGCAGCTCGGCCAGGACAGGGGGCCTCGATTGGTATTTT. Translating it yields CASSSARTGGLDWYF.

The chain uses TRBV20-1 and TRBJ2-5, with a tentative D call TRBD2 (6 bases). CDR3 length: 13 amino acids. The V and J ends lost 5 bases and 7 bases respectively, with 17 bases between them. Germline V lookup: CDR1 DFQATT, CDR2 SNEGSKA (reference sequence). The DNA of the CDR3 is TGCAGTGCTGACCCGGGGGATGGGGGGACCCAGTACTTC. This gives the protein CSADPGDGGTQYF.

This clonotype came up a few times. This chain uses TRBV5-1 with TRBJ2-3, with 7 bases matching TRBD1. Germline assignment: CDR1 SGHRS and CDR2 YFSETQ. The ends lost 4 bases at V and 0 bases at J; junction bases unmatched: 5. The CDR3 length is 15 residues. The CDR3 region is CASSLGDRSTDTQYF. CDR3 DNA: TGCGCCAGCAGCCTAGGGGACAGAAGCACAGATACGCAGTATTTT.

The DNA of the CDR3 is TGCGCCAGCAGCTTTGGACTAGAAAACAACTACAATGAGCAGTACTTC. This sequence encodes CASSFGLENNYNEQYF. The rearrangement links TRBV5-1 to TRBJ2-7; 7 bases are shared with TRBD2. The CDR3 loop spans 16 amino acids. The V gene's germline CDR1 is SGHRS and CDR2 YFSETQ. The ends lost 2 bases at V and 7 bases at J; junction bases unmatched: 15.

The chain uses TRBV12-3 or TRBV12-4 and TRBJ1-5; D uncertain. The CDR3 is 11 amino acids. V lost 3 bases to trimming and J lost 11 bases, with 8 bases between them. The CDR3 DNA reads TGTGCCAGCAGTTTGGAACAGTCCCAGCATTTT. This translates into CASSLEQSQHF.

This clonotype came up many times. The chain has TRBV4-2 and TRBJ1-4, with 9 nucleotides matching TRBD1. Germline CDR1 reads LGHNA; CDR2 reads YNFKEQ. The CDR3 extends over 16 amino acids. Trimming took 0 bases from V and 8 from J; bases not matched to a gene: 7. Here the CDR3 DNA reads TGTGCCAGCAGCCAAGATTCGGGGACAGGGCGGGAAAAACTGTTTTTT. Translating gives CASSQDSGTGREKLFF.

In nucleotides, the CDR3 is TGTGCCAGCGTTGACAGGTTCAGGCAGTATTTT. Its protein product is CASVDRFRQYF. The V gene is TRBV28, the J gene TRBJ2-3, with D possibly TRBD1 on 6 matching bases. The CDR3 spans 11 residues. CDR1 is MDHEN, CDR2 SYDVKM, per germline. With 8 bases removed from V and 11 bases from J, the gap between germline ends came to 14 bases.

In this sample, this clonotype turned up many times. The V and J genes are TRBV12-3 or TRBV12-4 and TRBJ2-7; the D is unclear. Trimming took off 7 bases at V and 1 base at J, with 11 bases between the two ends. The CDR3 covers 13 residues. The CDR3 spells CASIKDGSYEQYF. CDR3 coding DNA: TGTGCCAGCATCAAGGACGGATCCTACGAGCAGTACTTC.

The CDR3 reads CATSRVDQPQHF. The CDR3 nucleotides read TGTGCCACCAGCAGAGTTGATCAGCCCCAGCATTTT. V usage is TRBV15 and J usage is TRBJ1-5; D gene uncertain. With 1 base removed from V and 5 bases from J, the gap between germline ends came to 3 bases. The CDR3 loop spans 12 amino acids. The germline gives CDR1 LNHNV, CDR2 YYDKDF (reference sequence).

This clonotype has a handful of counts. The junction and the germline gene differ at one end; a read error may be behind it. The chain joins TRBV5-1 to TRBJ2-7, with 7 nucleotides matching TRBD1. The CDR3 runs to 15 residues. Germline V gene lookup returns CDR1 SGHRS and CDR2 YFSETQ. This CDR3 is CASSLQGIPSYEQYF. In nucleotides, the CDR3 is TGCGCCAGCAGCTTACAGGGGATCCCCTCCTATGAGCAGTACTTC.

The genes are TRBV12-3 or TRBV12-4 and TRBJ2-3; no reliable D call. V was cut by 3 bases and J by 4 bases, with 11 bases left in between. This CDR3 comprises 14 residues. CDR3 DNA: TGTGCCAGCAGTTTGGCGGTGAGCGCAGATACGCAGTATTTT. It translates to CASSLAVSADTQYF.

This clonotype was counted a single time. This likely comes from a read error, as the CDR3 has no conserved phenylalanine or tryptophan at its end. This rearrangement joins TRBV5-1 to TRBJ2-5, with a weak D call TRBD2 (5 bases). The CDR3 is made up of 12 amino acids. Trimming pared 6 bases from V and 4 bases from J, leaving 10 bases between. The germline CDR1 and CDR2 sequences are SGHRS and YFSETQ. DNA of the CDR3: TGCGCCAGCAAGGACTTCTCAGAGACCCAGTACCTC. Translated, it gives CASKDFSETQYL.

This clonotype was picked up many times. J is TRBJ2-6 and V is TRBV19, with D perhaps matching TRBD1 or TRBD2 (5 bases each). Trimming cost V 7 bases and J 1 base, with 11 bases left between them. Per the germline V gene, CDR1 is LNHDA and CDR2 is SQIVND (reference sequence). The CDR3 extends over 15 amino acids. CDR3 bases: TGTGCCAGTACCCGGGACCCGTCTGGGGCCAACGTCCTGACTTTC. Amino acid sequence: CASTRDPSGANVLTF.

As regards this clonotype: A much larger clone differs by one base, so this may be a read error. The chain carries TRBV12-3 or TRBV12-4 and TRBJ2-3; 12 nucleotides line up with TRBD1. The trim removed 4 bases at V and 4 bases at J, leaving 9 bases unmatched. CDR3 size: 17 residues. The CDR3 DNA reads as TGTGCCAGCAGTTCGCCCGTAGGGACAGGGGGCGCAGATACGCAGTATTTT. Translating gives CASSSPVGTGGADTQYF.

Regarding this clonotype: Compared with germline, one end of the junction differs, possibly owing to a read error. This chain uses TRBV6-1 with TRBJ1-4, with D uncertain. The CDR3 is 14 residues long. Germline loops: CDR1 MNHNS, CDR2 SASEGT. DNA of the CDR3: TGTGCCAGCAGTGAGTGGAACCCTAAAGAAAAACTGTTTTTT. It yields the protein CASSEWNPKEKLFF.

The chain links TRBV27 to TRBJ2-1; the match to TRBD2 covers 10 bases. Germline CDR1 reads MNHEY; CDR2 reads SMNVEV (reference sequence). V lost 5 bases, J lost 2 bases, and 9 bases stayed unmatched. The CDR3 totals 17 residues. The CDR3 here is CASSILTAGGAYNEQFF. The CDR3 region has the DNA TGTGCCAGCAGTATCCTAACAGCGGGGGGGGCCTACAATGAGCAGTTCTTC.

There are a few counts of this clonotype. The V and J genes are TRBV28 and TRBJ1-5, with 9 bases matching TRBD1. Germline CDR1 is MDHEN and CDR2 is SYDVKM. This CDR3 has 14 residues. J was trimmed by 7 bases and V by 7 bases; bases with no gene match: 8. CDR3 loop: CASTLTGGSQPQHF. Here the CDR3 DNA reads TGTGCCAGCACCCTCACAGGGGGCTCCCAGCCCCAGCATTTT.